This entry is about one T cell receptor beta chain. Its antigen is not identified. This sample is drawn from a study of glioma-infiltrating T cells after dendritic cell vaccination. Notes on the study in general: The cohort had few patients with full blood and tumor sets.

The CDR3 is made up of 18 amino acids. V dropped 1 base and J dropped 7; count of bases not matched to a gene: 13. CDR1 and CDR2 (germline): LGHNA, YSLEER. Patients had residual fresh-frozen tumor tissue and more than two years of survival data. The PCR used 60 V beta and 13 J beta primers. The assay was immunoSEQ multiplex PCR, and TCRdb's table has in-frame clones only and misses some. The sample records 95,000 or so clones, more than 75% being singletons. The clonotype originates from a human donor with glioblastoma. This chain links TRBV4-3 with TRBJ1-5; TRBD1 aligns across 10 bases. Here the sequenced sample was blood, taken before dendritic cell vaccination. The CDR3 nucleotides read TGCGCCAGCAGCCAAGTACAAACCGGGACAGGGGTAGGGCAGCCCCAGCATTTT. It translates to CASSQVQTGTGVGQPQHF.